This T cell receptor (beta chain) is drawn from a study of T cell responses to AZD1222 COVID-19 vaccine. Study-wide findings and caveats: Clonal diversity was possibly underestimated; the donors were predominantly white British and more often female. There were repertoire samples only from the period after the peak T cell response. Vaccination with two AZD1222 doses was followed by a rise in Spike-specific TCR breadth and depth.

In the case of this clone: Its specificity is not known.

The trim removed 1 base at V and 2 bases at J, leaving 10 bases unmatched. The germline gives CDR1 MGHRA, CDR2 YSYEKL. The length of the CDR3 is 18 residues. Second doses at about 4 or about 12 weeks were pooled. Assay: immunoSEQ multiplex PCR; the TCRdb copy retains only in-frame clones and omits some. This table has roughly 70,000 clones, 70% to 90% appearing once. The chain uses TRBV4-1 and TRBJ1-5, with 8 nucleotides matching TRBD1. This receptor was identified in an adult who received the AZD1222 COVID-19 vaccine. Specimen: peripheral blood, collected 28 days after the second AZD1222 dose. The CDR3 protein is CASSQAARGPRGNQPQHF. CDR3 DNA: TGCGCCAGCAGCCAAGCTGCCAGGGGGCCTAGAGGCAATCAGCCCCAGCATTTT.